Below, 21 T cell receptor beta chains from the same sample are listed, as sequenced in a study of blood T cell repertoires in COVID-19. Clones were sequenced by immunoSEQ multiplex PCR, and TCRdb holds only the in-frame ones, with some missing. The table shows about 92,000 clones, with 91% occurring only once. Sequencing was done on a sample of peripheral blood. These receptors were obtained from a human donor with active COVID-19. The donor label of this sample is uncertain.

The chain is built from TRBV6-2 or TRBV6-3 and TRBJ2-7, with D tentatively TRBD2 (5 bases). CDR3 length equals 16 residues. The V gene lost 2 bases and the J gene lost 3 bases, with 17 bases spanning the gap. Germline V gene data show CDR1 as MNHEY and CDR2 as SVGEGT. The CDR3 sequence: CASSYTRTAEGYEQYF. The CDR3 DNA reads as TGTGCCAGCAGTTACACGCGGACGGCTGAGGGCTACGAGCAGTACTTC.

This chain uses TRBV19 with TRBJ1-2, with a tentative D call TRBD1 (6 bases). Germline CDR1 reads LNHDA; CDR2 reads SQIVND (reference sequence). The V gene lost 0 bases and the J gene lost 6 bases, with 14 bases spanning the gap. The CDR3 is 15 residues long. CDR3 nucleotide sequence: TGTGCCAGTAGTATAGAGGAAGCCAGGGGTAATGGCTACACCTTC. As protein: CASSIEEARGNGYTF.

V is TRBV27 and J is TRBJ1-1; the D gene is possibly TRBD1 (5 bases). CDR1 and CDR2 from the germline V gene are MNHEY and SMNVEV (reference sequence). Between the trimmed V and J ends, which lost 2 bases and 1 base, there was a span of 11 bases. There are 15 residues in the CDR3. CDR3 region: CASSLGGGENTEAFF. The CDR3 nucleotides are TGTGCCAGCAGTTTAGGTGGAGGGGAGAACACTGAAGCTTTCTTT.

V and J are TRBV3-1 (or the pseudogene TRBV3-2) and TRBJ2-5; 9 bases match TRBD2. Germline values: CDR1 LGHDT, CDR2 YNNKEL (reference sequence). V was clipped by 4 bases and J by 1 base; unmatched bases: 13. CDR3 length: 18 residues. Written as DNA, the CDR3 is TGTGCCAGCAGCCGACCTGGTACAGTAGCGGGGGTCCAAGAGACCCAGTACTTC. Its protein product is CASSRPGTVAGVQETQYF.

The rearrangement joins TRBV19 to TRBJ1-1; 7 bases line up with TRBD1. Unmatched junction bases numbered 3, after V lost 1 base and J lost 4 bases. The CDR3 is 14 amino acids. Germline CDR1 and CDR2: LNHDA and SQIVND (reference sequence). DNA of the CDR3: TGTGCCAGTAGTATAGGGGGACAGATCACTGAAGCTTTCTTT. Its protein is CASSIGGQITEAFF. Complete variable domain (other parts from reference TRBV19 and TRBJ1-1): DGGITQSPKYLFRKEGQNVTLSCEQNLNHDAMYWYRQDPGQGLRLIYYSQIVNDFQKGDIAEGYSVSREKKESFPLTVTSAQKNPTAFYLCASSIGGQITEAFFGQGTRLTVV.

The genes are TRBV19 and TRBJ1-1; D is perhaps TRBD1 (6 bases). This CDR3 is built from 13 residues. Germline CDR1 reads LNHDA; CDR2 reads SQIVND (reference sequence). Trimming shortened V by 3 bases and J by 4 bases, and 9 bases separated the two germline ends. CDR3 DNA: TGTGCCAGTAGTATGCGGACAGCCACTGAAGCTTTCTTT. Translation: CASSMRTATEAFF.

The V call is TRBV18, the J call TRBJ1-4; the D is unclear. The CDR3 contains 16 residues. Looked up from germline, CDR1 is KGHSH and CDR2 is LQKENI. V dropped 4 bases and J dropped 3 bases, with 15 bases sitting between them. The CDR3 coding sequence is TGTGCCAGCTCACGGTCTTCGAACCCAGCTAATGAAAAACTGTTTTTT. Amino acids: CASSRSSNPANEKLFF.

The chain joins TRBV28 to TRBJ2-1; 9 positions agree with TRBD2. The CDR3 loop spans 15 amino acids. Germline CDR1 MDHEN, CDR2 SYDVKM. Trimming took 5 bases from V and 10 from J; bases not matched to a gene: 12. CDR3 DNA: TGTGCCAGCAGTCCACTTGATAGCGGGGGCGGAGAGCAGTTCTTC. This codes for CASSPLDSGGGEQFF.

This chain uses TRBV9 with TRBJ1-6; tentatively, D is TRBD1 (5 bases). Germline lookup yields CDR1 SGDLS and CDR2 YYNGEE. The CDR3 length is 13 residues. Between the trimmed V and J ends, which lost 0 bases and 11 bases, there was a span of 9 bases. Here the CDR3 reads CASSVEAGPPLHF. The CDR3 DNA sequence: TGTGCCAGCAGCGTAGAGGCAGGGCCACCCCTCCACTTT.

The genes are TRBV29-1 and TRBJ2-1, with D possibly being TRBD1 (6 bases). The germline V gene encodes CDR1 SQVTM and CDR2 ANQGSEA. This CDR3 is built from 14 residues. V lost 1 base and J lost 3, with 10 bases in between. Here the CDR3 DNA reads TGCAGCGTTGAAGGGACAGTCATCTACAATGAGCAGTTCTTC. This codes for CSVEGTVIYNEQFF.

The chain carries TRBV7-3 and TRBJ2-3, with D tentatively TRBD2 (6 bases). V was pared by 5 bases and J by 6 bases, with 24 bases between. The CDR3 sequence is 17 residues long. CDR1 and CDR2 from the germline V gene are SGHTA and FQGTGA. The CDR3 bases are TGTGCCAGCAGCCTCACCCCAAGCGGGCGGCGAGGGGATACGCAGTATTTT. Its protein product is CASSLTPSGRRGDTQYF.

V usage is TRBV7-3 and J usage is TRBJ2-1, with D possibly TRBD1 on 6 matching bases. The CDR3 covers 14 residues. V lost 5 bases, J lost 8 bases, and 16 bases lay in between. Germline CDR1 SGHTA, CDR2 FQGTGA. The DNA of the CDR3 is TGTGCCAGCAGCCAAACCCAGGGGTCGGATGAGCAGTTCTTC. This gives the protein CASSQTQGSDEQFF.

The count of this clone is one. CDR3 bases: TGTGCCAGCTCACCCCGGGACAGGGTAGCCAAAAACATTCAGTACTTC. Translating it yields CASSPRDRVAKNIQYF. J is TRBJ2-4 and V is TRBV18; TRBD1 matches at 9 bases. Germline CDR1 reads KGHSH; CDR2 reads LQKENI. The CDR3 has 16 amino acids. V lost 3 bases, J lost 0 bases, and 3 bases stayed unmatched.

J is TRBJ2-1 and V is TRBV10-3; 7 bases are shared with TRBD2. The J segment lost 4 bases and the V segment lost 10 bases, leaving 13 bases of the junction unmatched. The V gene's germline CDR1 is ENHRY and CDR2 SYGVKD. CDR3 length: 15 amino acids. CDR3 sequence (DNA): TGTGCCACACTAAGCTCCCAGCGGGGTTACAATGAGCAGTTCTTC. This gives the protein CATLSSQRGYNEQFF.

Remarks on this clone: One junction end disagrees with the germline gene, perhaps due to a read error. The rearrangement uses TRBV11-2 and TRBJ2-2; possibly TRBD1 for D (5 bases). The CDR3 has 14 amino acids. Looked up from germline, CDR1 is SGHAT and CDR2 is FQNNGV. The CDR3 DNA reads as TGTGCCAGCAGTTTAGACAGTAACACCGGGGAGCTGTTTTTT. Encoded protein: CASSLDSNTGELFF.

V gene TRBV7-2 combines with J gene TRBJ2-3, with D possibly matching TRBD2 (6 bases). Deletions cut 3 bases from V and 5 bases from J, with 9 bases between. Germline CDR1 SGHTA, CDR2 FQGNSA. The CDR3 is 13 residues long. Here the CDR3 DNA reads TGTGCCAGCAGCTTTAAGGGAGGAGATACGCAGTATTTT. Amino acids: CASSFKGGDTQYF. The whole variable domain, remainder taken from reference TRBV7-2 and TRBJ2-3, is GAGVSQSPSNKVTEKGKDVELRCDPISGHTALYWYRQSLGQGLEFLIYFQGNSAPDKSGLPSDRFSAERTGGSVSTLTIQRTQQEDSAVYLCASSFKGGDTQYFGPGTRLTVL.

The chain has TRBV5-1 and TRBJ2-2, with TRBD2 matching 13 bases. Unmatched junction bases numbered 6, after V lost 4 bases and J lost 6 bases. Germline V CDR1 and CDR2: SGHRS, YFSETQ. The CDR3 is 16 residues long. The DNA of the CDR3 is TGCGCCAGCAGCCGGACGGGACTAGCGGGGCCCGGGGAGCTGTTTTTT. Amino acids: CASSRTGLAGPGELFF. The entire variable domain, with the rest obtained from reference TRBV5-1 and TRBJ2-2, is as follows: KAGVTQTPRYLIKTRGQQVTLSCSPISGHRSVSWYQQTPGQGLQFLFEYFSETQRNKGNFPGRFSGRQFSNSRSEMNVSTLELGDSALYLCASSRTGLAGPGELFFGEGSRLTVL.

This rearrangement joins TRBV6-5 to TRBJ2-3, with TRBD1 as a possible D gene (7 bases). Trimming removed 6 bases at V and 5 bases at J, with 12 bases between. The germline gives CDR1 MNHEY, CDR2 SVGAGI. The CDR3 contains 13 residues. CDR3 DNA: TGTGCCAGCAGCCAGGGGGGCAGAGATACGCAGTATTTT. Translation: CASSQGGRDTQYF.

This clone has just one count. The CDR3 reads CASSIGQGAGNTGELFF. CDR3 in DNA: TGTGCCAGTAGTATTGGCCAGGGGGCAGGGAACACCGGGGAGCTGTTTTTT. V is TRBV19 and J is TRBJ2-2; 8 bases map to TRBD1. Germline values: CDR1 LNHDA, CDR2 SQIVND (reference sequence). With V trimmed by 3 bases and J by 1 base, 7 bases remained unmatched. The CDR3 is 17 amino acids.

CDR3 DNA sequence: TGTGCCAGCAGCTTGGGGACAAGGGGAGGCGACACTGAAGCTTTCTTT. The encoded protein is CASSLGTRGGDTEAFF. The chain joins TRBV5-4 to TRBJ1-1, with D tentatively TRBD1 (5 bases). Germline V gene data show CDR1 as SGHNT and CDR2 as YYREEE (reference sequence). Trimming removed 0 bases at V and 3 bases at J, with 15 bases between. CDR3 length equals 16 residues. Full variable domain (outside the CDR3, taken from reference TRBV5-4 and TRBJ1-1): ETGVTQSPTHLIKTRGQQVTLRCSSQSGHNTVSWYQQALGQGPQFIFQYYREEENGRGNFPPRFSGLQFPNYSSELNVNALELDDSALYLCASSLGTRGGDTEAFFGQGTRLTVV.

The V call is TRBV5-4, the J call TRBJ1-4, with D uncertain. This CDR3 has 16 residues. The germline V gene encodes CDR1 SGHNT and CDR2 YYREEE (reference sequence). Deletions cut 0 bases from V and 8 bases from J, with 17 bases between. This CDR3 is CASSLAGNPSREKLFF. CDR3 in DNA: TGTGCCAGCAGCTTGGCGGGGAACCCCTCAAGGGAAAAACTGTTTTTT.